This section outlines one T cell receptor (beta chain) sequence together with its context. Its antigen remains unknown. The sample comes from a study of cytomegalovirus exposure and HLA in healthy donors. Losses at the gene ends were 4 bases for V and 2 bases for J; bases not matched to a gene: 4. Germline V gives CDR1 LNHDA, CDR2 SQIVND (reference sequence). The CDR3 consists of 14 residues. Study-level points and caveats: HLA alleles were associated with roughly 15,000 TCR beta sequences in a later analysis at 0.05 false discovery rate. A later analysis linked a missense DCLRE1C variant to TCR beta V- and J-gene trimming. Listed as cytomegalovirus-associated were 170 or so TCR beta chains.

Primers for the PCR totalled 60 Vbeta and 13 Jbeta. The data were produced by immunoSEQ multiplex PCR, yet TCRdb's version contains in-frame clones alone and is incomplete. The sample yields roughly 290,000 clones, roughly 80% seen once. This chain connects TRBV19 to TRBJ2-7; 8 bases agree with TRBD1. The source is a girl aged 2 to 9 in good health and CMV-seronegative. The source material was PBMCs. The CDR3 DNA reads TGTGCCAGTAGTACGTGGGGACAGGCCTACGAGCAGTACTTC. It codes for CASSTWGQAYEQYF.